This T cell receptor beta chain originates from a study of shared clonotypes between healthy human individuals. Overall study results and limits: The sampled material consisted only of blood, and tissue repertoires are likely to differ.

Points on this clone: Its antigen is not known.

Spread over ten immunoSEQ deep assay plates, unsorted PBMC DNA underwent sequencing. Assay: immunoSEQ multiplex PCR; the TCRdb copy retains only in-frame clones and omits some. The repertoire consists of about 87,000 clones, with less than 60% occurring once and the leading ten covering about 14%. V was pared by 1 base and J by 7 bases, with 3 bases of the junction left unmatched. This CDR3 contains 15 residues. CDR1 LGHNA and CDR2 YSLEER come from the germline V gene. Donors were healthy HIV-negative adults without recent acute infections or vaccinations. The study used 80 million to 100 million PBMCs per unsorted sample for genomic DNA.

The sequence came from a middle-aged woman in good health. Some clones in this sample may be carry-over from other donors' samples. The sample comprised PBMCs. The chain is built from TRBV4-3 and TRBJ1-5; the match to TRBD1 covers 11 bases. CDR3 sequence: CASSQGTGGIQPQHF. The CDR3 bases are TGCGCCAGCAGCCAAGGGACAGGGGGCATCCAGCCCCAGCATTTT.